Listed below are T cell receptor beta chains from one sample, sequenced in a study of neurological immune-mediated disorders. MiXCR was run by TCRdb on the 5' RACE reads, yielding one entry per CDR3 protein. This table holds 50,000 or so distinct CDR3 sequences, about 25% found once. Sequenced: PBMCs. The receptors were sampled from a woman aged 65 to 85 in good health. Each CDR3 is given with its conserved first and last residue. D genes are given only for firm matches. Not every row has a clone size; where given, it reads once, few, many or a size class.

TGTGCCACCAGCAGACGGGAGGGACTAGCGGCCCACAATGAGCAGTTCTTC	CATSRREGLAAHNEQFF	many	TRBD2	TRBJ2-1	TRBV15
TGTGCCAGCAGTCCACAGGGGAAAGGCACTGAAGCTTTCTTT	CASSPQGKGTEAFF	NA	TRBD1	TRBJ1-1	TRBV12-3/TRBV12-4
TGCAGTGCTACGGCGAGGGGTAGTGGAAACACCATATATTTT	CSATARGSGNTIYF	many	NA	TRBJ1-3	TRBV20-1
TGTGCCAGCAGTTTTGCCGGGACAACGAACACCGGGGAGCTGTTTTTT	CASSFAGTTNTGELFF	many	NA	TRBJ2-2	TRBV28
TGCGCCAGCAGCTTGGTGGCAGCAAGAGGCTACGAGCAGTACTTC	CASSLVAARGYEQYF	many	NA	TRBJ2-7	TRBV5-1
TGTGCCAGCAGCTTACTGGGGGCGAGGGGCGAGCAGTACTTC	CASSLLGARGEQYF	NA	NA	TRBJ2-7	TRBV7-2
TGCAGCGTCCTGGACAGGGGAGGAAACACTGAAGCTTTCTTT	CSVLDRGGNTEAFF	many	TRBD1	TRBJ1-1	TRBV29-1
TGCGCCAGCAGCGGGAGACAGGCAGGCAATGAGCAGTTCTTC	CASSGRQAGNEQFF	many	NA	TRBJ2-1	TRBV5-1
TGCGCCAGCAGCTGGAGGGGGGGCACAGATACGCAGTATTTT	CASSWRGGTDTQYF	NA	NA	TRBJ2-3	TRBV5-1
TGTGCCAGCAGCTTAAATGGGGACCAAAGGACCGGGGAGCTGTTTTTT	CASSLNGDQRTGELFF	many	NA	TRBJ2-2	TRBV7-2
TGCGCCAGCACCGCTAGCGGGAGTACGGGGAATGAGCAGTTCTTC	CASTASGSTGNEQFF	NA	TRBD2	TRBJ2-1	TRBV5-1
TGTGCCAGCAGCTTAGCTGGGAACACTGAAGCTTTCTTT	CASSLAGNTEAFF	many	NA	TRBJ1-1	TRBV7-8
TGTGCCAGCAGTGAACCCCCGGCAGGAGGGGGTGAGCAGTTCTTC	CASSEPPAGGGEQFF	many	NA	TRBJ2-1	TRBV25-1
TGTGCCAGCACCCCCGAGGGGTATGGGACCCAGTACTTC	CASTPEGYGTQYF	many	NA	TRBJ2-5	TRBV2
TGTGCCAGCAGCCCCCGGGGAGAAGAATTGCTAGCCAAAAACATTCAGTACTTC	CASSPRGEELLAKNIQYF	NA	NA	TRBJ2-4	TRBV5-5
TGCGCCAGCAGCGAACTAGCGGGAGGCCCTGATGAGCAGTTCTTC	CASSELAGGPDEQFF	many	TRBD2	TRBJ2-1	TRBV5-1
TGTGCCAGCAGTTACTTGGGTGGCACTGAAGCTTTCTTT	CASSYLGGTEAFF	medium-sized	NA	TRBJ1-1	TRBV6-2/TRBV6-3
TGTGCCAGCAGCCCGGCGGGGGCTAGCGGAATCAATGAGCAGTTCTTC	CASSPAGASGINEQFF	many	NA	TRBJ2-1	TRBV7-2
TGCAGTGCTAGAGTCGGGCAGCTCTATGGCTACACCTTC	CSARVGQLYGYTF	NA	NA	TRBJ1-2	TRBV20-1
TGCGCCAGCAGCGAAGGACCCGGTCAGCCCCAGCATTTT	CASSEGPGQPQHF	NA	NA	TRBJ1-5	TRBV5-1
TGCAGTGCCTTCGGGGCGAGGATCTGCAATCAGCCCCAGCATTTT	CSAFGARICNQPQHF	NA	NA	TRBJ1-5	TRBV20-1
TGTGCCAGCAGCAAAAACACTGAAGCTTTCTTT	CASSKNTEAFF	NA	NA	TRBJ1-1	TRBV21-1
TGTGCCACCAGCAGCGGCGGCTATGGAGGCAATGAGCAGTTCTTC	CATSSGGYGGNEQFF	large	NA	TRBJ2-1	TRBV15
TGCAGTGCTCTTAGGACAGGCGAAGGGAGGACTGAAGCTTTCTTT	CSALRTGEGRTEAFF	many	TRBD1	TRBJ1-1	TRBV20-1
TGTGCCAGCAGCTTAGATCGGATTAGCTACAATGAGCAGTTCTTC	CASSLDRISYNEQFF	many	NA	TRBJ2-1	TRBV11-2
TGTGCCAGCAGCCAAGAAGTTGTAAACCTCCTACCCGATCAGCCCCAGCATTTT	CASSQEVVNLLPDQPQHF	few	NA	TRBJ1-5	TRBV14
TGCAGTGCTAGAGATACCCTATACGCGGGAGGGGGAGAGACCCAGTACTTC	CSARDTLYAGGGETQYF	many	TRBD2	TRBJ2-5	TRBV20-1
TGTGCCATCAGTTCCGGGACAGGGGATGAAGAGACCCAGTACTTC	CAISSGTGDEETQYF	many	TRBD1	TRBJ2-5	TRBV10-3
TGTGCCAGCAGCTTAGGGATGGCAGGGGCCTACGAGCAGTACTTC	CASSLGMAGAYEQYF	many	NA	TRBJ2-7	TRBV7-2
TGTGCCAGCAGTGAATTTACCGGGACAGGTCAAGAGACCCAGTACTTC	CASSEFTGTGQETQYF	NA	TRBD1	TRBJ2-5	TRBV25-1
TGTGCCAGCAGTTGGCTGCCCGGGACAGGGGACACTGAAGCTTTCTTT	CASSWLPGTGDTEAFF	few	TRBD1	TRBJ1-1	TRBV6-2/TRBV6-3
TGTGCCAGCTCACCACCTAGAGGGGAACAGGCAACTAATGAAAAACTGTTTTTT	CASSPPRGEQATNEKLFF	NA	NA	TRBJ1-4	TRBV18
TGTGCCACCAGCAGAGACCGGGGACTGGGTACAGATACGCAGTATTTT	CATSRDRGLGTDTQYF	many	NA	TRBJ2-3	TRBV15
TGCGCCAGCACCACGCCGGGGGGCGAGCAGTACTTC	CASTTPGGEQYF	many	TRBD2	TRBJ2-7	TRBV5-1
TGTGCCAGCAGCTTCACTAAAAACACAGATACGCAGTATTTT	CASSFTKNTDTQYF	many	NA	TRBJ2-3	TRBV11-2
TGTGCCAGCAGCCAAGATGTCCTAGTCGGCTCTGGGGCCAACGTCCTGACTTTC	CASSQDVLVGSGANVLTF	many	NA	TRBJ2-6	TRBV3-1
TGTGCCAGCAGTTTTACGTTTCGTTTCTCTGGGGCCAACGTCCTGACTTTC	CASSFTFRFSGANVLTF	many	NA	TRBJ2-6	TRBV12-3/TRBV12-4
TGCAGTGCTAGAGCAGGGGGCCGGAGCAATCAGCCCCAGCATTTT	CSARAGGRSNQPQHF	few	TRBD1	TRBJ1-5	TRBV20-1
TGCGCCAGCAGCTTGGAGGGGCTAGCGGCCACCGGGGAGCTGTTTTTT	CASSLEGLAATGELFF	many	TRBD2	TRBJ2-2	TRBV5-1
TGTGCCAGCAGCTTAGTGTTCGGGGGTGGCGGAAACACCATATATTTT	CASSLVFGGGGNTIYF	few	NA	TRBJ1-3	TRBV7-2
TGCAGTGCGAACAGGCCGGGGAATGAGCAGTTCTTC	CSANRPGNEQFF	many	NA	TRBJ2-1	TRBV20-1
TGTGCCAGCACCATGGGAGATTCACCCCTCCACTTT	CASTMGDSPLHF	many	NA	TRBJ1-6	TRBV12-3/TRBV12-4
TGCAGTGCTAGAGGGGGACCGGGGGCGGCGAACACCGGGGAGCTGTTTTTT	CSARGGPGAANTGELFF	many	NA	TRBJ2-2	TRBV20-1
TGTGCCACCAGTGATTTCTCCGGGACAGGGGGTTCTTATACGCAGTATTTT	CATSDFSGTGGSYTQYF	NA	TRBD1	TRBJ2-3	TRBV24-1
TGTGCCAGCAGGGCACAAGGGGACATTCAGTACTTC	CASRAQGDIQYF	NA	NA	TRBJ2-4	TRBV28
TGCAGTGCTACACGACAGGAGGGGAATGAAGCTTTCTTT	CSATRQEGNEAFF	many	NA	TRBJ1-1	TRBV20-1